These T cell receptor beta chains were read from a single sample in a study of cytomegalovirus exposure and HLA in healthy donors. The method was immunoSEQ multiplex PCR; TCRdb's version includes in-frame clones alone and lacks a portion of them. The sample has more than 95,000 clones; roughly 80% are singletons. The sequenced sample consisted of PBMCs. The receptors originated from a man aged 18 to 35 in good health and CMV-seronegative. Both conserved end residues are part of each CDR3. The D gene is left open where the match is weak. Not all rows give a size; the values are once, few, many and, for expanded clones, a class.

v_gene: TRBV27
d_gene: NA
j_gene: TRBJ1-6
abundance: NA
CDR3nt: TGTGCCAGCAGTTTATCCCGGGTGGCAGATAATTCACCCCTCCACTTT
CDR3aa: CASSLSRVADNSPLHF

v_gene: TRBV4-1
d_gene: TRBD1
j_gene: TRBJ2-4
abundance: NA
CDR3nt: TGCGCCAGCAGCCAAGATCCGGCCAGGGGGTTTTCCTTC
CDR3aa: CASSQDPARGFSF

v_gene: TRBV28
d_gene: TRBD1
j_gene: TRBJ2-5
abundance: NA
CDR3nt: TGTGCCAGCAGTTTTCGACAGGGGGCGGGGCAAGAGACCCAGTACTTC
CDR3aa: CASSFRQGAGQETQYF

v_gene: TRBV9
d_gene: TRBD2
j_gene: TRBJ2-4
abundance: NA
CDR3nt: TGTGCCAGCAGCGTAGGGACTAGCGGAAACGAAGCCAAAAACATTCAGTACTTC
CDR3aa: CASSVGTSGNEAKNIQYF

v_gene: TRBV7-8
d_gene: NA
j_gene: TRBJ2-1
abundance: NA
CDR3nt: TGTGCCAGCAGCTTAGCGGGGCAGTCCCCCTACAATGAGCAGTTCTTC
CDR3aa: CASSLAGQSPYNEQFF

v_gene: TRBV6-5
d_gene: NA
j_gene: TRBJ1-1
abundance: NA
CDR3nt: TGTGCCAGCAGCGAAACAATGAACACTGAAGCTTTCTTT
CDR3aa: CASSETMNTEAFF

v_gene: TRBV7-3
d_gene: NA
j_gene: TRBJ2-7
abundance: NA
CDR3nt: TGTGCCAGCAGCCCTCAAGGGGGGGGTTTCTACGAGCAGTACTTC
CDR3aa: CASSPQGGGFYEQYF

v_gene: TRBV19
d_gene: TRBD1
j_gene: TRBJ1-2
abundance: NA
CDR3nt: TGTGCCAGTAGACATACAGGGGAAATCTATGGCTACACCTTC
CDR3aa: CASRHTGEIYGYTF

v_gene: TRBV6-5
d_gene: NA
j_gene: TRBJ1-2
abundance: NA
CDR3nt: TGTGCCAGCAGTCCGACAGTGGACTATGGCTACACCTTC
CDR3aa: CASSPTVDYGYTF

v_gene: TRBV5-1
d_gene: NA
j_gene: TRBJ2-7
abundance: NA
CDR3nt: TGCGCCAGCAGCTTAGGGGCTGGCAACTACGAGCAGTACTTC
CDR3aa: CASSLGAGNYEQYF

v_gene: TRBV6-6
d_gene: TRBD1
j_gene: TRBJ1-4
abundance: few
CDR3nt: TGTGCCAGCAGTTTCCTCCGGACAGGAGCTAATGAAAAACTGTTTTTT
CDR3aa: CASSFLRTGANEKLFF

v_gene: TRBV7-9
d_gene: NA
j_gene: TRBJ2-7
abundance: NA
CDR3nt: TGTGCCAGCAGCCCCTTGGGCCCCGAGCAGTACTTC
CDR3aa: CASSPLGPEQYF

v_gene: TRBV11-2
d_gene: TRBD2
j_gene: TRBJ2-3
abundance: NA
CDR3nt: TGTGCCAGCAGCCTAGCGGGGGGTCGCACAGATACGCAGTATTTT
CDR3aa: CASSLAGGRTDTQYF

v_gene: TRBV29-1
d_gene: NA
j_gene: TRBJ1-2
abundance: NA
CDR3nt: TGCAGCGTCACAGGGAGGGGAGGCTACACCTTC
CDR3aa: CSVTGRGGYTF

v_gene: TRBV5-1
d_gene: TRBD1
j_gene: TRBJ1-3
abundance: few
CDR3nt: TGCGCCAGCAGCTCCGACGGACAGGGGAGCAACACCATATATTTT
CDR3aa: CASSSDGQGSNTIYF

v_gene: TRBV13
d_gene: TRBD1
j_gene: TRBJ1-2
abundance: NA
CDR3nt: TGTGCCAGCAGCCCAGGGACAGGGGACTATGGCTACACCTTC
CDR3aa: CASSPGTGDYGYTF

v_gene: TRBV5-6
d_gene: NA
j_gene: TRBJ2-5
abundance: NA
CDR3nt: TGTGCCAGCAGCTTGGACTACCAAGAGACCCAGTACTTC
CDR3aa: CASSLDYQETQYF

v_gene: TRBV7-8
d_gene: NA
j_gene: TRBJ2-7
abundance: NA
CDR3nt: TGTGCCAGCAGCTTCAATCCTGGCAGGGGATCCTACGAGCAGTACTTC
CDR3aa: CASSFNPGRGSYEQYF

v_gene: TRBV18
d_gene: NA
j_gene: TRBJ1-1
abundance: NA
CDR3nt: TGTGCCAGCTCACCACAGGGTAGCGGTATGAACACTGAAGCTTTCTTT
CDR3aa: CASSPQGSGMNTEAFF

v_gene: TRBV21-1
d_gene: NA
j_gene: TRBJ2-3
abundance: once
CDR3nt: TGTGCCAGCAGCAAAGCCGGGACAGGGGTCTTGGATACGCAGTATTTT
CDR3aa: CASSKAGTGVLDTQYF

v_gene: TRBV27
d_gene: TRBD1
j_gene: TRBJ2-7
abundance: few
CDR3nt: TGTGCCAGCAGCCGACAGGGTTACTACGAGCAGTACTTC
CDR3aa: CASSRQGYYEQYF

v_gene: TRBV4-3
d_gene: TRBD2
j_gene: TRBJ2-1
abundance: few
CDR3nt: TGCGCCAGCAGCCAAGACGCCGGGCTAGCGGGGGGGTCTAGCTCCTACAATGAGCAGTTCTTC
CDR3aa: CASSQDAGLAGGSSSYNEQFF

v_gene: TRBV4-1
d_gene: NA
j_gene: TRBJ1-2
abundance: NA
CDR3nt: TGCGCCAGCAGCCAAGATACCGGGGAGCTTCGAGACTACACCTTC
CDR3aa: CASSQDTGELRDYTF

v_gene: TRBV19
d_gene: NA
j_gene: TRBJ2-5
abundance: NA
CDR3nt: TGTGCCAGTAGTATAAATTTATTAGAGACCCAGTACTTC
CDR3aa: CASSINLLETQYF

v_gene: TRBV9
d_gene: TRBD1
j_gene: TRBJ2-7
abundance: NA
CDR3nt: TGTGCCAGCAGCGTGGGAACCGGGACAGGGGTCGACGAGCAGTACTTC
CDR3aa: CASSVGTGTGVDEQYF

v_gene: TRBV15
d_gene: TRBD2
j_gene: TRBJ2-7
abundance: NA
CDR3nt: TGTGCCACCAGCAGAGAACTAGCGGGGGCCGGCGCCTACGAGCAGTACTTC
CDR3aa: CATSRELAGAGAYEQYF

v_gene: TRBV7-9
d_gene: NA
j_gene: TRBJ1-2
abundance: NA
CDR3nt: TGTGCCAGCAGCTTAGGAGGCCAGGGGAACTATGGCTACACCTTC
CDR3aa: CASSLGGQGNYGYTF

v_gene: TRBV6-5
d_gene: NA
j_gene: TRBJ1-1
abundance: NA
CDR3nt: TGTGCCAGCAGTCTCGGATCCACAGGGAACACTGAAGCTTTCTTT
CDR3aa: CASSLGSTGNTEAFF

v_gene: TRBV14
d_gene: NA
j_gene: TRBJ2-1
abundance: NA
CDR3nt: TGTGCCAGCAGCCAAGAAGGCAGCCGGACTCGTTACAATGAGCAGTTCTTC
CDR3aa: CASSQEGSRTRYNEQFF

v_gene: TRBV11-2
d_gene: NA
j_gene: TRBJ2-7
abundance: NA
CDR3nt: TGTGCCAGCAGCGTCTTATCCTACGAGCAGTACTTC
CDR3aa: CASSVLSYEQYF

v_gene: TRBV19
d_gene: TRBD1
j_gene: TRBJ2-5
abundance: NA
CDR3nt: TGTGCCAGTCCTAGTAGACAGGGGGGAGCGACCCAGTACTTC
CDR3aa: CASPSRQGGATQYF

v_gene: TRBV7-6
d_gene: TRBD1
j_gene: TRBJ2-5
abundance: NA
CDR3nt: TGTGCCAGCAGCTTAGCAGGGGGCTGGGGGGAGACCCAGTACTTC
CDR3aa: CASSLAGGWGETQYF

v_gene: TRBV7-9
d_gene: NA
j_gene: TRBJ1-3
abundance: few
CDR3nt: TGTGCCAGCAGCTTAAGTCGGGGCTCTGGAAACACCATATATTTT
CDR3aa: CASSLSRGSGNTIYF

v_gene: TRBV12-5
d_gene: NA
j_gene: TRBJ1-5
abundance: NA
CDR3nt: TGTGCTAGTGGTTTGGTTGGAACAGCCCTGAATCAGCCCCAGCATTTT
CDR3aa: CASGLVGTALNQPQHF

v_gene: TRBV11-2
d_gene: NA
j_gene: TRBJ1-2
abundance: NA
CDR3nt: TGTGCCAGCAGCTTAAGCCAGGATTATAACTATGGCTACACCTTC
CDR3aa: CASSLSQDYNYGYTF

v_gene: TRBV10-2
d_gene: TRBD2
j_gene: TRBJ2-2
abundance: NA
CDR3nt: TGCGCCAGTACTAGCGGGGGGGCCCCCGGGGAGCTGTTTTTT
CDR3aa: CASTSGGAPGELFF

v_gene: TRBV15
d_gene: TRBD1
j_gene: TRBJ1-1
abundance: NA
CDR3nt: TGTGCCACCAGCACTCCCGGGACAGGGGCACACACTGAAGCTTTCTTT
CDR3aa: CATSTPGTGAHTEAFF

v_gene: TRBV15
d_gene: TRBD1
j_gene: TRBJ1-1
abundance: NA
CDR3nt: TGTGCCACCAGCAGAGTTTTCTCGGGACAGGGGAACACTGAAGCTTTCTTT
CDR3aa: CATSRVFSGQGNTEAFF

v_gene: TRBV29-1
d_gene: NA
j_gene: TRBJ2-5
abundance: NA
CDR3nt: TGCAGCGTTGAAGGGGGACGGGGGGAGACCCAGTACTTC
CDR3aa: CSVEGGRGETQYF